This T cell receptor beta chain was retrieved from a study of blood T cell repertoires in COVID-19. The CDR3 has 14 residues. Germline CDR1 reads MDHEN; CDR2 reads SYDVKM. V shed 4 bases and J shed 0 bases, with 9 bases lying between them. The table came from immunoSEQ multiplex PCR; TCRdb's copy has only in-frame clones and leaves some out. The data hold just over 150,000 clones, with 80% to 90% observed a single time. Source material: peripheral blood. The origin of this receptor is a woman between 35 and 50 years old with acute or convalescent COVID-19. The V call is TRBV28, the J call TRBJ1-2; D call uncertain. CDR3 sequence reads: CASSSAEPNYGYTF. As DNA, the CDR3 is TGTGCCAGCAGTTCCGCCGAGCCTAACTATGGCTACACCTTC.